The clone carrying this TCR beta chain was observed a handful of times. Its specificity is unknown. The data belong to a study of T cells in localized non-small cell lung cancer. Findings of the study overall: Clonality peaked in uninvolved adjacent lung rather than tumor. Sequence data derive from only one tumor region, so heterogeneity remains possible.

V lost 5 bases and J lost 5; bases outside the gene matches: 15. The CDR3 sequence is 17 residues long. Germline assignment: CDR1 SGDLS and CDR2 YYNGEE. Libraries were prepared by immunoSEQ multiplex PCR; TCRdb keeps only in-frame clonotypes and omits some of them. The sample includes around 7,100 clones, 40% to 50% of them seen just once. The receptor comes from a man aged 40-75 years with stage I lung adenocarcinoma. The sample in question was lymph node tissue, obtained before any cancer treatment. The V gene is TRBV9, the J gene TRBJ2-2; 7 bases are shared with TRBD2. CDR3 DNA sequence: TGTGCCAGCAGTCACCCCGGGGCGGGAGACCATACCGGGGAGCTGTTTTTT. This sequence encodes CASSHPGAGDHTGELFF. Together with reference TRBV9 and TRBJ2-2, the CDR3 gives the full variable domain: DSGVTQTPKHLITATGQRVTLRCSPRSGDLSVYWYQQSLDQGLQFLIQYYNGEERAKGNILERFSAQQFPDLHSELNLSSLELGDSALYFCASSHPGAGDHTGELFFGEGSRLTVL.